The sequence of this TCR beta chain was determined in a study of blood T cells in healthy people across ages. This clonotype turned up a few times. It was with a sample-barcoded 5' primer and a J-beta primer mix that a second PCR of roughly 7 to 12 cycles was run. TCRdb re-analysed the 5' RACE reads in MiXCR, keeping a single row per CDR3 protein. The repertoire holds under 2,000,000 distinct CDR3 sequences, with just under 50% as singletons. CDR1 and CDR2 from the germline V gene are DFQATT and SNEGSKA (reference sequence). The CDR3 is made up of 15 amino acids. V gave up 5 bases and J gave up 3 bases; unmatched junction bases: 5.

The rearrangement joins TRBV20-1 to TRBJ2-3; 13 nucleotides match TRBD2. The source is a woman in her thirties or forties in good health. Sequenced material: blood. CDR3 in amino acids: CSAHLTSGGTDTQYF. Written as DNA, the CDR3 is TGCAGTGCTCACCTGACTAGCGGGGGGACAGATACGCAGTATTTT.